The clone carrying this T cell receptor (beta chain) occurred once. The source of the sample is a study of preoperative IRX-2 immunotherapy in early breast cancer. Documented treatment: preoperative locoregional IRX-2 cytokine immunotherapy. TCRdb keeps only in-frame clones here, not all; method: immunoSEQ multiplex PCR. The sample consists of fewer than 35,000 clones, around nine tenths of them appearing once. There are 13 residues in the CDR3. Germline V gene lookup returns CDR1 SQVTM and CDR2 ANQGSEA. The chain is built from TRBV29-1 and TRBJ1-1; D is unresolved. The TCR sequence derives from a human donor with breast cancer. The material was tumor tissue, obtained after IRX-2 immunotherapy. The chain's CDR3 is CTVLSSMNTEAFF. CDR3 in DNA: TGCACCGTCCTTTCCTCTATGAACACTGAAGCTTTCTTT.